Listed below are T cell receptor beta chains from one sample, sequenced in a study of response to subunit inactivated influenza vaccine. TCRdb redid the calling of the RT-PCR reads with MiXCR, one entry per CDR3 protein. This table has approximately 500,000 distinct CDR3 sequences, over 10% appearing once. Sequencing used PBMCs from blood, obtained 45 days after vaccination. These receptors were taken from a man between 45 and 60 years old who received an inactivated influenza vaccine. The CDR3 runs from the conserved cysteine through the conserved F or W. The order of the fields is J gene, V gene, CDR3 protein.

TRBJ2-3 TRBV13 CASSRGAEVDTQYF
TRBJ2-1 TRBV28 CASRTSGTGAYNEQFF
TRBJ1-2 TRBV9 CASSKTGTATFYGYTF
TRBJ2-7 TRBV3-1 CASSQGLASYEQYF
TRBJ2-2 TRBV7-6 CASSLKAVSNTGELFF
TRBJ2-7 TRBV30 CAWSGQWASYEQYF
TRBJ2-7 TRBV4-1 CASSQGGQGYEQYF
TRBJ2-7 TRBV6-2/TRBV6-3 CASSYLSGFPDYEQYF
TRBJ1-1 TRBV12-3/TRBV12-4 CASSTPRQGANTEAFF
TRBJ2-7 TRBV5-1 CASSLRKGPYEQYF
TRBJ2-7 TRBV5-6 CASSRGEISYEQYF
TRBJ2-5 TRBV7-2 CASSPHGGRETQYF
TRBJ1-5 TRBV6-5 CASSYRESNQPQHF
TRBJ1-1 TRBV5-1 CASSLEGIGSTEAFF
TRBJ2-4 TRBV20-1 CSVGTSTNIQYF
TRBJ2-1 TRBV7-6 CASSGREGEQFF
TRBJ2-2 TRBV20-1 CSARRGLGGELFF
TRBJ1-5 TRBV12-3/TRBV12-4 CASSRTGLSQPQHF
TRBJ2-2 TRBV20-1 CSADTGTSVIRELFF
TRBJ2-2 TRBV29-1 CSVDAGAGELFF